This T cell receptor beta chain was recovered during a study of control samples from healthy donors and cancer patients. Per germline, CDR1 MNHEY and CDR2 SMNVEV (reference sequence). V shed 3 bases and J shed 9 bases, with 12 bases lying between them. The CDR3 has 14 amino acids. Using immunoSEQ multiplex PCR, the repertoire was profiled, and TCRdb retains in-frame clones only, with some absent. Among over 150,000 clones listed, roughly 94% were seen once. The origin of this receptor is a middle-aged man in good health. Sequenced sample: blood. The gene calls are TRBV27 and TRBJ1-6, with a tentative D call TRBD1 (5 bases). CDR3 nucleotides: TGTGCCAGCAGTTTTGGCAGGGCCAGTTCACCCCTCCACTTT. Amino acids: CASSFGRASSPLHF.